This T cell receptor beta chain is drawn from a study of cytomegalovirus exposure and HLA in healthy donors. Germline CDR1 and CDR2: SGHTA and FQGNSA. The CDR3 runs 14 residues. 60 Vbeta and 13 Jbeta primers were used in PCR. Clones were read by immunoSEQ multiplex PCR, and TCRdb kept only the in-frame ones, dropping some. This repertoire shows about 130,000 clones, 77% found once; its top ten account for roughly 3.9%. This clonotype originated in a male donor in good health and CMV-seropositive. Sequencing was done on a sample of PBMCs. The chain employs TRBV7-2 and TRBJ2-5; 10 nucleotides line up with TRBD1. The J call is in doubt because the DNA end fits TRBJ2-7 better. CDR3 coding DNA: TGTGCCAGCAGCCCCGGGACAGGGGCCTACGAGCAGTACTTC. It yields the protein CASSPGTGAYEQYF.